The 18 T cell receptor beta chains given below trace back to one sample, sequenced in a study of blood T cell repertoires in COVID-19. Profiling relied on immunoSEQ multiplex PCR, and the TCRdb table lists in-frame clones only, not all of them. The profile shows under 200,000 clones, around four fifths of them singletons. Sequenced input: peripheral blood. These receptors came from a woman between 35 and 50 years old with acute or convalescent COVID-19.

The chain carries TRBV10-3 and TRBJ1-2, with 8 bases fitting TRBD1. Germline V gene data show CDR1 as ENHRY and CDR2 as SYGVKD. The J segment lost 7 bases and the V segment lost 7 bases, leaving 8 bases of the junction unmatched. The CDR3 is 13 residues long. DNA of the CDR3: TGTGCCATCACCCAGGGGGCAGGGGCTGGCTACACCTTC. Translation gives CAITQGAGAGYTF.

This clone was found a few times. The rearrangement joins TRBV11-1 to TRBJ2-2, with 7 bases matching TRBD1. The CDR3 covers 16 residues. Germline values: CDR1 SGHAT, CDR2 FQDESV (reference sequence). Trimming cost V 6 bases and J 3 bases; bases outside gene matches: 10. CDR3 nucleotides: TGTGCCAGCAGTCTTAACAGGGGCATCGACACCGGGGAGCTGTTTTTT. Its protein is CASSLNRGIDTGELFF. Full variable domain (rest looked up from reference TRBV11-1 and TRBJ2-2): EAEVAQSPRYKITEKSQAVAFWCDPISGHATLYWYRQILGQGPELLVQFQDESVVDDSQLPKDRFSAERLKGVDSTLKIQPAELGDSAMYLCASSLNRGIDTGELFFGEGSRLTVL.

This clone has only a few counts. The rearrangement uses TRBV28 and TRBJ1-3; 9 positions match TRBD1. With 6 bases clipped from V and 2 bases from J, the junction kept 11 bases outside the gene matches. CDR3 length: 17 residues. Germline CDR1 is MDHEN and CDR2 is SYDVKM. Here the CDR3 reads CASSSRTWDRAGNTIYF. DNA of the CDR3: TGTGCCAGCAGCTCGAGGACGTGGGACAGGGCTGGAAACACCATATATTTT.

The chain has TRBV10-3 and TRBJ1-2; perhaps TRBD1 as D (6 bases). The CDR3 has 20 amino acids. Germline V gene data show CDR1 as ENHRY and CDR2 as SYGVKD. V was trimmed by 8 bases and J by 3 bases, leaving 34 bases between them. The CDR3 DNA follows: TGTGCCATCTCGGCTGGGGGCATCCGACGCTTAAACACTGGGGACTATGGCTACACCTTC. It is translated as CAISAGGIRRLNTGDYGYTF.

V gene TRBV28 combines with J gene TRBJ1-1, with D possibly being TRBD1 (5 bases). Germline assignment: CDR1 MDHEN and CDR2 SYDVKM. The V gene lost 7 bases and the J gene lost 6 bases, with 12 bases spanning the gap. This CDR3 has 12 residues. CDR3 amino acids: CASTGLAPEAFF. DNA for the CDR3: TGTGCCAGCACGGGACTAGCGCCTGAAGCTTTCTTT.

The V and J genes are TRBV7-2 and TRBJ1-2; D is possibly TRBD1 (5 bases). This CDR3 region has 14 residues. V was pared by 5 bases and J by 7 bases, with 17 bases between. The germline gives CDR1 SGHTA, CDR2 FQGNSA. The DNA of the CDR3 is TGTGCCAGCAGCCCGACGACAGCCTGGGGTGGCTACACCTTC. Translating it yields CASSPTTAWGGYTF.

The rearrangement links TRBV28 to TRBJ2-7; TRBD2 might be the D (6 bases). Germline CDR1 is MDHEN and CDR2 is SYDVKM. V was trimmed by 5 bases and J by 6 bases, leaving 8 bases between them. The CDR3 loop spans 11 amino acids. CDR3 sequence reads: CASSRDFEQYF. For the CDR3, the DNA is TGTGCCAGCAGTCGGGACTTCGAGCAGTACTTC.

On this clone itself: Other DNA sequences in the same sample also yield this CDR3. The J gene is TRBJ1-1, the V gene TRBV18; D might be TRBD1 (5 bases). The CDR3 has 13 residues. Per the germline V gene, CDR1 is KGHSH and CDR2 is LQKENI. Trimming pared 2 bases from V and 1 base from J, leaving 5 bases between. The CDR3 loop is CASSPGQNTEAFF. The CDR3 coding sequence is TGTGCCAGCTCACCAGGACAGAACACTGAAGCTTTCTTT.

The chain couples TRBV9 to TRBJ2-7, with D perhaps matching TRBD1 (6 bases). Trimming cost V 4 bases and J 3 bases, with 8 bases left between them. Looked up from germline, CDR1 is SGDLS and CDR2 is YYNGEE. The CDR3 consists of 12 residues. The CDR3 protein is CASSRDNYEQYF. DNA for the CDR3: TGTGCCAGCAGCAGGGACAACTACGAGCAGTACTTC. The full variable domain, completed using reference TRBV9 and TRBJ2-7, is DSGVTQTPKHLITATGQRVTLRCSPRSGDLSVYWYQQSLDQGLQFLIQYYNGEERAKGNILERFSAQQFPDLHSELNLSSLELGDSALYFCASSRDNYEQYFGPGTRLTVT.

The chain recombines TRBV27 with TRBJ1-5; D remains unclear. Trimming removed 4 bases from V and 4 bases from J, with 5 bases in between. Germline V gives CDR1 MNHEY, CDR2 SMNVEV (reference sequence). The CDR3 is 12 residues long. Here the CDR3 DNA reads TGTGCCAGCAGTTCCCTTAATCAGCCCCAGCATTTT. Translated, it gives CASSSLNQPQHF.

This clone has a handful of counts. The rearrangement uses TRBV5-6 and TRBJ2-7; perhaps TRBD2 as D (5 bases). CDR1 is SGHDT and CDR2 is YYEEEE in the germline V gene. This CDR3 region has 13 residues. V was clipped by 5 bases and J by 7 bases, with 16 bases between them. CDR3 sequence reads: CASSRVMGEEQYF. Written as DNA, the CDR3 is TGTGCCAGCAGTCGTGTTATGGGAGAAGAGCAGTACTTC.

This sequence joins TRBV28 and TRBJ1-5, with TRBD1 as a possible D gene (5 bases). The CDR3 has 14 residues. Germline V gene sequence: CDR1 MDHEN, CDR2 SYDVKM. Trimming cost V 6 bases and J 0 bases, with 9 bases left between them. CDR3 nucleotide sequence: TGTGCCAGCAGGACAGTAAATAGCAATCAGCCCCAGCATTTT. Translated, it gives CASRTVNSNQPQHF.

The V call is TRBV7-9, the J call TRBJ1-3, with a weak D call TRBD1 (6 bases). Trimming removed 3 bases at V and 3 bases at J, with 12 bases between. CDR1 and CDR2 (germline): SEHNR, FQNEAQ (reference sequence). CDR3 length: 15 residues. The chain's CDR3 is CASSLAGGDGNTIYF. The CDR3 DNA is TGTGCCAGCAGCTTGGCGGGGGGCGATGGAAACACCATATATTTT. The full variable domain, with the rest looked up from reference TRBV7-9 and TRBJ1-3, is DTGVSQNPRHKITKRGQNVTFRCDPISEHNRLYWYRQTLGQGPEFLTYFQNEAQLEKSRLLSDRFSAERPKGSFSTLEIQRTEQGDSAMYLCASSLAGGDGNTIYFGEGSWLTVV.

The CDR3 nucleotides read TGTGCCTGGACCAAGCCGGGACAGGGGAACACTGAAGCTTTCTTT. Its protein is CAWTKPGQGNTEAFF. The J gene is TRBJ1-1, the V gene TRBV30; 9 bases match TRBD1. Trimming at V came to 4 bases and at J to 1 base, leaving 7 bases not matched to a gene. Germline lookup yields CDR1 GTSNPN and CDR2 SVGIG (reference sequence). CDR3 length equals 15 residues.

This clone occurred once. The V gene is TRBV18, the J gene TRBJ1-1, with 7 positions matching TRBD1. The CDR3 is 14 residues long. V lost 5 bases to trimming and J lost 1 base; unmatched junction nucleotides: 4. CDR1 is KGHSH, CDR2 LQKENI, per germline. Written as DNA, the CDR3 is TGTGCCAGCTCAAGGGACAGAGCGAACACTGAAGCTTTCTTT. Its translation: CASSRDRANTEAFF.

The table lists this clone with a few counts. The V call is TRBV3-1 (or the pseudogene TRBV3-2), the J call TRBJ2-7, with 9 bases fitting TRBD2. Looked up from germline, CDR1 is LGHDT and CDR2 is YNNKEL (reference sequence). This CDR3 has 15 amino acids. V lost 1 base to trimming and J lost 4 bases; unmatched junction nucleotides: 5. CDR3 amino acids: CASSQAVSGSYEQYF. The CDR3 DNA reads TGTGCCAGCAGCCAAGCAGTTAGCGGGAGTTACGAGCAGTACTTC.

J is TRBJ2-1 and V is TRBV13; D not certain. This CDR3 is built from 12 residues. Germline V gene data show CDR1 as PRHDT and CDR2 as FYEKMQ (reference sequence). Trimming left V 5 bases short and J 9 bases short, with 11 bases between. The CDR3 protein is CASSARVVEQFF. The CDR3 DNA reads TGTGCCAGCAGCGCCCGGGTCGTTGAGCAGTTCTTC.

This clone was recorded a few times. This rearrangement joins TRBV5-5 to TRBJ2-1, with D possibly being TRBD2 (5 bases). Trimming cost V 2 bases and J 0 bases, with 12 bases left between them. CDR1 and CDR2 (germline): SGHKS, YYEKEE (reference sequence). The CDR3 contains 16 residues. CDR3 nucleotides: TGTGCCAGCAGCTTTGACGGGGAAAGCTCCTACAATGAGCAGTTCTTC. As protein: CASSFDGESSYNEQFF.